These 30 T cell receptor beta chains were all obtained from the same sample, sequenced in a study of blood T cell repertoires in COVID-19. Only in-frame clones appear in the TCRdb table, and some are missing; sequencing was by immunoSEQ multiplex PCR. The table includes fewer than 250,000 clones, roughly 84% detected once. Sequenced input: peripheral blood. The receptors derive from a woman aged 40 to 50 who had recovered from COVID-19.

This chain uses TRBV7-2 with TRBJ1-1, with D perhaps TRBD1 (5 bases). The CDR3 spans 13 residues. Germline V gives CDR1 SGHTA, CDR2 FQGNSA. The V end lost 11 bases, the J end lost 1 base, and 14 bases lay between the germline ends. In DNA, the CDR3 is TGTGCCCGCCAACAGGTATCGAACACTGAAGCTTTCTTT. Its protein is CARQQVSNTEAFF.

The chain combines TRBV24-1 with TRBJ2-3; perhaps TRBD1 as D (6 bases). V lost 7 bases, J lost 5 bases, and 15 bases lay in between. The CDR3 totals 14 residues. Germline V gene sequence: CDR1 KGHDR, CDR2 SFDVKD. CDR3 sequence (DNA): TGTGCCACCAGGGGGGCGGCCGGAGGAGATACGCAGTATTTT. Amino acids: CATRGAAGGDTQYF.

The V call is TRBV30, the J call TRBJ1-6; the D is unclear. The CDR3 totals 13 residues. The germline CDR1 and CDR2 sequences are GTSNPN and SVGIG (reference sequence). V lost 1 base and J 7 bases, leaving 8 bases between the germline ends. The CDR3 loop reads CAWSGAENSPLHF. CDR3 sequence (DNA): TGTGCCTGGAGTGGGGCAGAGAATTCACCCCTCCACTTT.

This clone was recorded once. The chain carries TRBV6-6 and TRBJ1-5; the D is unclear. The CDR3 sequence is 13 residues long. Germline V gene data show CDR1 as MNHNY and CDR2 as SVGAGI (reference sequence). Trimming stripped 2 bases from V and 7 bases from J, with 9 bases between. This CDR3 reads CASSYELRQPQHF. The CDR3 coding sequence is TGTGCCAGCAGTTACGAATTACGGCAGCCCCAGCATTTT.

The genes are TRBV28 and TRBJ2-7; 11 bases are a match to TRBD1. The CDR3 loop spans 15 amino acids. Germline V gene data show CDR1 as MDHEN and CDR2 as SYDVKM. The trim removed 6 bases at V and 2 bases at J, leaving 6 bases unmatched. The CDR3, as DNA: TGTGCCAGCAGGACCCCGGGACAGGGGGCCTACGAGCAGTACTTC. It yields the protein CASRTPGQGAYEQYF.

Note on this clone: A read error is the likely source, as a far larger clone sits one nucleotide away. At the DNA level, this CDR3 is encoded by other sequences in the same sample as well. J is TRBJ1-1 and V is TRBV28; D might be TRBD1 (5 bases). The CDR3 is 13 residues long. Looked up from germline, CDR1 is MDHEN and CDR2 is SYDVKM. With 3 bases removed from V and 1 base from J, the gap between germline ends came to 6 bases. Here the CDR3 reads CASSLGRNTEAFF. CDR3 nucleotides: TGTGCCAGCAGTTTGGGGCGGAACACTGAAGCTTTCTTT.

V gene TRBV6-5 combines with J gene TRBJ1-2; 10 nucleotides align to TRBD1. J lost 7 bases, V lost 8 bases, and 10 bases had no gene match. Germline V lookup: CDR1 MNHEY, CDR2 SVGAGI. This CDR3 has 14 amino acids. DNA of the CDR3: TGTGCCAGCGGGACAGGGGTAGGAGTGGGTGGCTACACCTTC. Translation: CASGTGVGVGGYTF.

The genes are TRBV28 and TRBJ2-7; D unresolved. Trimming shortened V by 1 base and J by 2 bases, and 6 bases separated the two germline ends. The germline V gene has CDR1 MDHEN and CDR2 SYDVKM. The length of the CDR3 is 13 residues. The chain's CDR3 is CASSLSPTYEQYF. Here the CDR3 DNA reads TGTGCCAGCAGTTTATCCCCAACCTACGAGCAGTACTTC. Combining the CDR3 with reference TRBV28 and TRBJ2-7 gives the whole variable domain DVKVTQSSRYLVKRTGEKVFLECVQDMDHENMFWYRQDPGLGLRLIYFSYDVKMKEKGDIPEGYSVSREKKERFSLILESASTNQTSMYLCASSLSPTYEQYFGPGTRLTVT.

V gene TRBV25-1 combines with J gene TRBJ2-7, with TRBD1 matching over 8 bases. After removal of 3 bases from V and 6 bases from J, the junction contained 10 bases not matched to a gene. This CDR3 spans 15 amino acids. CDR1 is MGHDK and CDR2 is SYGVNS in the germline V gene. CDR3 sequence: CASSDGQGGSSEQYF. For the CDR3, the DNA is TGTGCCAGCAGTGACGGACAGGGTGGATCGTCCGAGCAGTACTTC.

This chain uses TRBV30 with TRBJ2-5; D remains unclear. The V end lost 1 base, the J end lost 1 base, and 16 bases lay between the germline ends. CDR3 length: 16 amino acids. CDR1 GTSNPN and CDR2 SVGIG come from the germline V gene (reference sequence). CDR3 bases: TGTGCCTGGAGTGGGAGAAACATGGTGGGCCAAGAGACCCAGTACTTC. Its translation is CAWSGRNMVGQETQYF.

The CDR3 DNA follows: TGTGCCAGCAGTTACAATAGCGGCGGTGAGACCCAGTACTTC. Amino acids: CASSYNSGGETQYF. The chain employs TRBV6-5 and TRBJ2-5, with a weak D call TRBD2 (6 bases). The CDR3 runs to 14 residues. Germline CDR1 MNHEY, CDR2 SVGAGI. V lost 2 bases and J 5 bases, leaving 12 bases between the germline ends.

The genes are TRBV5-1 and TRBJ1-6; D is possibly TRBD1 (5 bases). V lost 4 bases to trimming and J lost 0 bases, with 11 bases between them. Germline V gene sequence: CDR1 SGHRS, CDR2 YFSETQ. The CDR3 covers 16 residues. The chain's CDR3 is CASSMIGGSYNSPLHF. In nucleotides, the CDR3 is TGCGCCAGCAGCATGATCGGGGGCTCCTATAATTCACCCCTCCACTTT.

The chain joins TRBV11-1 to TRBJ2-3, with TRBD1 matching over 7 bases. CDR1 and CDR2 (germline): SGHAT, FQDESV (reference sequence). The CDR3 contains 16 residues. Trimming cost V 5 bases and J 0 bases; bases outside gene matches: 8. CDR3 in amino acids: CASSAQQGPSTDTQYF. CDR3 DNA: TGTGCCAGCAGCGCCCAACAGGGGCCGAGCACAGATACGCAGTATTTT. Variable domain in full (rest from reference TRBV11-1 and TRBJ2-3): EAEVAQSPRYKITEKSQAVAFWCDPISGHATLYWYRQILGQGPELLVQFQDESVVDDSQLPKDRFSAERLKGVDSTLKIQPAELGDSAMYLCASSAQQGPSTDTQYFGPGTRLTVL.

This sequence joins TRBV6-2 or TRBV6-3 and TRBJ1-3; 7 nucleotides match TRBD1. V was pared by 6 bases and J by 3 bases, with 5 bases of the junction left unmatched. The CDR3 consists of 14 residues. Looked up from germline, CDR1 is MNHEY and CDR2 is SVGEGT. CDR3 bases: TGTGCCAGCAGCCAGGGGGTTGGTGGAAACACCATATATTTT. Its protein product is CASSQGVGGNTIYF.

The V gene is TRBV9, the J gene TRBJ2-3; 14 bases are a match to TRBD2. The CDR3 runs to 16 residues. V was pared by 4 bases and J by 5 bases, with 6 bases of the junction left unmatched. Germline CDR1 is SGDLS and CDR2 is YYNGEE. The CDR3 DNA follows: TGTGCCAGCAGCACGGGACTAGCGGGAGCCGTAGATACGCAGTATTTT. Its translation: CASSTGLAGAVDTQYF.

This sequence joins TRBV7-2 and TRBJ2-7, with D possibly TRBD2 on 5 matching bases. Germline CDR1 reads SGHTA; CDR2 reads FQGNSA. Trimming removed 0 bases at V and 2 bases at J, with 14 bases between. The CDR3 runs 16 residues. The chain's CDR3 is CASSLASRAPTYEQYF. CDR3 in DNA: TGTGCCAGCAGCTTAGCTTCGCGGGCTCCAACCTACGAGCAGTACTTC.

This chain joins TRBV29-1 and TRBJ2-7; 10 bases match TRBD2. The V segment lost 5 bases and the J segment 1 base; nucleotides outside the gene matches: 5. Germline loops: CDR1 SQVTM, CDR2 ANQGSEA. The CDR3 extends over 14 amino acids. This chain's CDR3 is CSVLGLAESYEQYF. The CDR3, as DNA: TGCAGCGTTTTAGGACTAGCGGAATCCTACGAGCAGTACTTC.

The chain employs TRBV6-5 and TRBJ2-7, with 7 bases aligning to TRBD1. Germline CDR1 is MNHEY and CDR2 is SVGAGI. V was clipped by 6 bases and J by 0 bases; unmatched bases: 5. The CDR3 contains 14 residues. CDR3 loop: CASSATGTSYEQYF. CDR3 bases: TGTGCCAGCAGCGCGACAGGGACCTCCTACGAGCAGTACTTC.

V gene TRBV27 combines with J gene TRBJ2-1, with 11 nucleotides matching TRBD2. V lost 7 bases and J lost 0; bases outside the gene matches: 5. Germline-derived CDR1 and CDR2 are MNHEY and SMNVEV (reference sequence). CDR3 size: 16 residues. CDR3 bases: TGTGCCAGCAACAGACTAGCGGGGAGCTCCTACAATGAGCAGTTCTTC. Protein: CASNRLAGSSYNEQFF.

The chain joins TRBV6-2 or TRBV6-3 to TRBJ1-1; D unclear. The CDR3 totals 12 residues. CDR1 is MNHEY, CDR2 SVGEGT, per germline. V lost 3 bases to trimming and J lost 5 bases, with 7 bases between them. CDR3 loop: CASSYAGTEAFF. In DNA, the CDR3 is TGTGCCAGCAGTTATGCGGGTACTGAAGCTTTCTTT.

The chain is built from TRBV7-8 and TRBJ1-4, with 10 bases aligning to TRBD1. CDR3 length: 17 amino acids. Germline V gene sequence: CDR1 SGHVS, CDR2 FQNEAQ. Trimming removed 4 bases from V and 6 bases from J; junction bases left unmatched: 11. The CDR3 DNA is TGTGCCAGCAGCTCCACACCTAGGACAGGGGGGTATGAAAAACTGTTTTTT. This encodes CASSSTPRTGGYEKLFF.

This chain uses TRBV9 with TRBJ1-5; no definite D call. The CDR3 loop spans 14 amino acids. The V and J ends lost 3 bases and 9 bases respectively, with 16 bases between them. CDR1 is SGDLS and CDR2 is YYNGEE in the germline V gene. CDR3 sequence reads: CASSGSTFGRPQHF. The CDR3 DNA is TGTGCCAGCAGCGGATCAACATTTGGCCGGCCCCAGCATTTT. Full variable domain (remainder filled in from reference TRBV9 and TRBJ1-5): DSGVTQTPKHLITATGQRVTLRCSPRSGDLSVYWYQQSLDQGLQFLIQYYNGEERAKGNILERFSAQQFPDLHSELNLSSLELGDSALYFCASSGSTFGRPQHFGDGTRLSIL.

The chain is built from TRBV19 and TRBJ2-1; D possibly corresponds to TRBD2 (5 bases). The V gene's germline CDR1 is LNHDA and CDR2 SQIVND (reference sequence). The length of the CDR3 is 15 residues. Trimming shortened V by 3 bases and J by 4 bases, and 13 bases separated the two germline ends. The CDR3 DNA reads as TGTGCCAGTAGTATTAGCCGGGGAAGTTACAATGAGCAGTTCTTC. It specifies CASSISRGSYNEQFF.

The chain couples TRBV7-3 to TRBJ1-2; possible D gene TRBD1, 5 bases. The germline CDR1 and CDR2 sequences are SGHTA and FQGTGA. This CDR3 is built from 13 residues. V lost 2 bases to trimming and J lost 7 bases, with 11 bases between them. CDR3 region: CASSLDSYSGYTF. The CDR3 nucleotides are TGTGCCAGCAGCTTAGACAGTTACAGTGGCTACACCTTC.

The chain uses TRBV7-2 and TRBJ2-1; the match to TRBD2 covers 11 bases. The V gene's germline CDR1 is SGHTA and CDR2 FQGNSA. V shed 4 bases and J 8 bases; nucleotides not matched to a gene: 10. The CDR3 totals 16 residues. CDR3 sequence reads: CASSWGTSGWSDEQFF. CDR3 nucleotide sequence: TGTGCCAGCAGCTGGGGGACTAGCGGTTGGTCGGATGAGCAGTTCTTC.

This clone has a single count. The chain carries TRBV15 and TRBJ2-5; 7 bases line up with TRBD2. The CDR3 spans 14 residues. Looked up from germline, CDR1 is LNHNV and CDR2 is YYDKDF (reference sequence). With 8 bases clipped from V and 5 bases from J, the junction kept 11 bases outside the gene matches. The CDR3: CATSGGSAVETQYF. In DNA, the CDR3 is TGTGCCACCTCTGGCGGGAGTGCGGTTGAGACCCAGTACTTC. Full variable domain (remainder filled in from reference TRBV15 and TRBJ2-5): DAMVIQNPRYQVTQFGKPVTLSCSQTLNHNVMYWYQQKSSQAPKLLFHYYDKDFNNEADTPDNFQSRRPNTSFCFLDIRSPGLGDTAMYLCATSGGSAVETQYFGPGTRLLVL.

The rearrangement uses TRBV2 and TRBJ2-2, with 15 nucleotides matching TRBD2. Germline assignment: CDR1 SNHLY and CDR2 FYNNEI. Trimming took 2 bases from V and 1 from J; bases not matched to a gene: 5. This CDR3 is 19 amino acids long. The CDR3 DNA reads TGTGCCAGCAGTGAACTCTGGACTAGCGGGAGGGAGAACACCGGGGAGCTGTTTTTT. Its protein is CASSELWTSGRENTGELFF.

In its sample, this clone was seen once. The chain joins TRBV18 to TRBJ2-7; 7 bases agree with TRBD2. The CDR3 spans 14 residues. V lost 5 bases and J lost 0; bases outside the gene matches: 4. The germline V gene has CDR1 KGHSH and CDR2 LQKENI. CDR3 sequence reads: CASSGGRSSYEQYF. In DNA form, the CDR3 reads TGTGCCAGCTCAGGCGGGAGATCCTCCTACGAGCAGTACTTC.

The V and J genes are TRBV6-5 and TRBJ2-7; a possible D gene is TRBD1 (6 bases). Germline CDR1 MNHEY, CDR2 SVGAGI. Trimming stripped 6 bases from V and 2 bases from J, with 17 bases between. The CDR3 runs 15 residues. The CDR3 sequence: CASRPRQESAYEQYF. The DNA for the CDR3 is TGTGCCAGCAGGCCTAGACAGGAATCCGCCTACGAGCAGTACTTC.

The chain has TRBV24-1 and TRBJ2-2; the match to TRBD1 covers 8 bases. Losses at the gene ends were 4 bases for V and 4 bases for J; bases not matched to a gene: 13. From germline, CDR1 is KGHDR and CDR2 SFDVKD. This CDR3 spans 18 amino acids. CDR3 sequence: CATSDSRGQGRVTGELFF. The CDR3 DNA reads TGTGCCACCAGTGACTCTCGAGGACAGGGCCGGGTCACCGGGGAGCTGTTTTTT.